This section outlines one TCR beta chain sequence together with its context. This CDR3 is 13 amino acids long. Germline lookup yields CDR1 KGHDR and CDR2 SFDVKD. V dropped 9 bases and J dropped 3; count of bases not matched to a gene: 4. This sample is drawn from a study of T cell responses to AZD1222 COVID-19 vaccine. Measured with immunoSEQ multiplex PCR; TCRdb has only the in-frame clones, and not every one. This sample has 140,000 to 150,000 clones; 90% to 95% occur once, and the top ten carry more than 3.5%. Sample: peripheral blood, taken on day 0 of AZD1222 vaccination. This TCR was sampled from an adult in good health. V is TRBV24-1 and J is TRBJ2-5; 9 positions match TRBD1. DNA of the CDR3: TGTGCCACCCGGGGACAGGGCGAAGAGACCCAGTACTTC. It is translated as CATRGQGEETQYF.